Given below is one T cell receptor beta chain in context. The sample comes from a study of T cell changes during pregnancy in multiple sclerosis. Data came from immunoSEQ multiplex PCR; TCRdb stores just in-frame clones and leaves some out. In the table there are roughly 120,000 clones, approximately 93% of which are singletons. The clonotype originates from a female donor with multiple sclerosis, enrolled in a pregnancy study. The material was peripheral blood, obtained before pregnancy.

The CDR3: CASSPRLAGVSTDTQYF. The DNA for the CDR3 is TGTGCCAGCAGTCCCCGACTAGCGGGAGTGAGCACAGATACGCAGTATTTT. This rearrangement joins TRBV27 to TRBJ2-3; 12 nucleotides agree with TRBD2. After removal of 5 bases from V and 0 bases from J, the junction contained 6 bases not matched to a gene. This CDR3 spans 17 amino acids. Germline CDR1 and CDR2: MNHEY and SMNVEV (reference sequence).